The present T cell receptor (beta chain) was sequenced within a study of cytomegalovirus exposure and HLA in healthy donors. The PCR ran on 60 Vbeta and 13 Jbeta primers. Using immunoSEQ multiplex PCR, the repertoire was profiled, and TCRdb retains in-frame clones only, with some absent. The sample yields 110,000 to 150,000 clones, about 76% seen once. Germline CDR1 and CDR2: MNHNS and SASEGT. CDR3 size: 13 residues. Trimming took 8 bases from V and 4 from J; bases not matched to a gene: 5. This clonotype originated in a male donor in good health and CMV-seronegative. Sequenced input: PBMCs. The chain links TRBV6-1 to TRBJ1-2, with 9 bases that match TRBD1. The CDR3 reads CASLRDRAYGYTF. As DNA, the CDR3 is TGTGCCAGCCTCCGGGACAGGGCCTATGGCTACACCTTC.